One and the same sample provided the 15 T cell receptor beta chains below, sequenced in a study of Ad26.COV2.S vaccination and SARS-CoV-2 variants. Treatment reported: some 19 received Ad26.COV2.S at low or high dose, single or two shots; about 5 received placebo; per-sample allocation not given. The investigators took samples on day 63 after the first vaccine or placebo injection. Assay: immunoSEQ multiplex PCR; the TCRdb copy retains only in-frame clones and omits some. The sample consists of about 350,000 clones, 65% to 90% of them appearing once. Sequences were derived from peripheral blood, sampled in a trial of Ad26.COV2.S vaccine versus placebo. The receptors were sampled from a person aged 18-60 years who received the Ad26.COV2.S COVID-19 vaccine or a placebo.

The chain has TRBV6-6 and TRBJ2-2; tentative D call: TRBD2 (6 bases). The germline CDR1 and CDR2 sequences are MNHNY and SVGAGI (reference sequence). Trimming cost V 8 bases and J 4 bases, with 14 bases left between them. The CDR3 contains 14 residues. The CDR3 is CASYGSASTGELFF. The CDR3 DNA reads TGTGCCAGCTACGGGAGCGCGTCCACCGGGGAGCTGTTTTTT.

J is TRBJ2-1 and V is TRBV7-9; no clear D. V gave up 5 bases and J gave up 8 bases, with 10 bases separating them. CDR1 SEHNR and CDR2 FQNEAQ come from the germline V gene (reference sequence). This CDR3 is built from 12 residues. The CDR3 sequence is CASSPLRDEQFF. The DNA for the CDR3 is TGTGCCAGCAGCCCCCTAAGGGATGAGCAGTTCTTC.

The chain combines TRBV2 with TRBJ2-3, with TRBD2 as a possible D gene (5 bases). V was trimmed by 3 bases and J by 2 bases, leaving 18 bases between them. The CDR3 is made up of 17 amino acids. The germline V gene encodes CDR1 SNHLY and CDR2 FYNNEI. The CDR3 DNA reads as TGTGCCAGCAGTGAGACCCCTAGAGCGGACCTCACAGATACGCAGTATTTT. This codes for CASSETPRADLTDTQYF.

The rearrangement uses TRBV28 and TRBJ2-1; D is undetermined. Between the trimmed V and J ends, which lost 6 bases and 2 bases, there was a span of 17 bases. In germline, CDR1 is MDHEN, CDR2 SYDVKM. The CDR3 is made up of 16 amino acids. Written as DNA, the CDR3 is TGTGCCAGCAGGGGCCCTACGGGCTCCACCTACAATGAGCAGTTCTTC. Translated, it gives CASRGPTGSTYNEQFF.

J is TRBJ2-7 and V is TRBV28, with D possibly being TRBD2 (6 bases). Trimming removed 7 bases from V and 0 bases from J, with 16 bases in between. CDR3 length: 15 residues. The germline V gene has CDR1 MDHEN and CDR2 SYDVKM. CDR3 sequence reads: CASNLAFPNSYEQYF. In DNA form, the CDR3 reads TGTGCCAGCAACCTAGCGTTCCCAAACTCCTACGAGCAGTACTTC.

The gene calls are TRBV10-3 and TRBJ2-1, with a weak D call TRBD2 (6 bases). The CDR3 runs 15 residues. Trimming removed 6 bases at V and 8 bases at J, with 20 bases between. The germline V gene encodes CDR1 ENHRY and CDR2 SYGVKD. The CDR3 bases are TGTGCCATCAGAAAGGGGCTAGCGACTGTCGATGAGCAGTTCTTC. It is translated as CAIRKGLATVDEQFF.

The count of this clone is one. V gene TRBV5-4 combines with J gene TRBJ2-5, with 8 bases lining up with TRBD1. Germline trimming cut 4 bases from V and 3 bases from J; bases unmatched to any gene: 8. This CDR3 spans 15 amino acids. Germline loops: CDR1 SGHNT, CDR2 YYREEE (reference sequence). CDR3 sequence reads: CASSPAGQGKETQYF. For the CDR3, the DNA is TGTGCCAGCAGCCCTGCAGGACAGGGTAAAGAGACCCAGTACTTC.

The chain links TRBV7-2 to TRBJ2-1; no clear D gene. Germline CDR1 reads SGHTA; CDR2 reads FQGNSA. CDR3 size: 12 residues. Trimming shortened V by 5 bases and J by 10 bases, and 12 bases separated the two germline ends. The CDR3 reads CASSTYGREQFF. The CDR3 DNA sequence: TGTGCCAGCAGCACTTACGGGCGGGAGCAGTTCTTC.

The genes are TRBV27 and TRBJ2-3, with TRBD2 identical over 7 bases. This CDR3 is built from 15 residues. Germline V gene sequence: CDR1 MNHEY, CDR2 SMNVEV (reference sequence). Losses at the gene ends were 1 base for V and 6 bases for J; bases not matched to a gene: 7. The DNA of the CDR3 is TGTGCCAGCAGTTTATTAGCGGGTGCCCCGGATACGCAGTATTTT. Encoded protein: CASSLLAGAPDTQYF.

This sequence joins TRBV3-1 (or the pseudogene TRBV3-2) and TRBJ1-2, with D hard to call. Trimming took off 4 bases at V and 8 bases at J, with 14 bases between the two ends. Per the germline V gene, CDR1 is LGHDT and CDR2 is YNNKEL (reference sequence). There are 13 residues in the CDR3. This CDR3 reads CASSRWVGGGYTF. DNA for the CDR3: TGTGCCAGCAGCCGTTGGGTAGGCGGGGGCTACACCTTC.

CDR3 in DNA: TGTGCCAGCAGCCTTTACAGGGGGAACACTGAAGCTTTCTTT. Encoded protein: CASSLYRGNTEAFF. The chain employs TRBV7-2 and TRBJ1-1, with TRBD1 matching over 7 bases. Germline V lookup: CDR1 SGHTA, CDR2 FQGNSA. J lost 1 base, V lost 5 bases, and 4 bases had no gene match. CDR3 length: 14 residues.

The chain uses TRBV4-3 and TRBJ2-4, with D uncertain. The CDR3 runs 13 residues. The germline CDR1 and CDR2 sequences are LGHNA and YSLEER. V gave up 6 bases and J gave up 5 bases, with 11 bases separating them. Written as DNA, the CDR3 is TGCGCCAGCAGAGTGGGATCGGAAAACATTCAGTACTTC. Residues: CASRVGSENIQYF.

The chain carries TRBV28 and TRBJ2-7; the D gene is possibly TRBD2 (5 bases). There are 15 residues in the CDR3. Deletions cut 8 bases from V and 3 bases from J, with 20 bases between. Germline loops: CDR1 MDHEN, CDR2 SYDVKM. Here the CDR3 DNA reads TGTGCCAGCGCTGTGGGGAGTCCAAAATACTACGAGCAGTACTTC. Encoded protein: CASAVGSPKYYEQYF.

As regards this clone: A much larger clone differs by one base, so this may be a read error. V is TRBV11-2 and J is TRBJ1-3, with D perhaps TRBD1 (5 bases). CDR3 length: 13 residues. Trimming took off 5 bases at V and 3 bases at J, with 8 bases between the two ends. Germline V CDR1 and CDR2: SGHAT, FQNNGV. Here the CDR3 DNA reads TGTGCCAGCAGCGTAGGGGTTGGAAACACCATATATTTT. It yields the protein CASSVGVGNTIYF.

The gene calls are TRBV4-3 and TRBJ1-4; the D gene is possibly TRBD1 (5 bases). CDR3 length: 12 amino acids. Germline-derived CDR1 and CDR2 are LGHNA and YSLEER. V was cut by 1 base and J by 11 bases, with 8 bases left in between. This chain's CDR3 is CASSQGGDKLFF. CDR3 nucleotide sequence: TGCGCCAGCAGCCAAGGGGGGGACAAACTGTTTTTT.